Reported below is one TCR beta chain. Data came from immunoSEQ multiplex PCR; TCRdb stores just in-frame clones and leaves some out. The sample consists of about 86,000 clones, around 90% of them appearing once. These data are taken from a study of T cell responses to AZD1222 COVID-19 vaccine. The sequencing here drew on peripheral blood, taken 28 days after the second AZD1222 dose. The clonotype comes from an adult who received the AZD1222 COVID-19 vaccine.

In DNA form, the CDR3 reads TGTGCCAGCAGTCAACGAGGGTCCTATAATTCACCCCTCCACTTT. It codes for CASSQRGSYNSPLHF. This chain uses TRBV27 with TRBJ1-6, with D unclear. The CDR3 runs to 15 residues. The V and J ends lost 5 bases and 1 base respectively, with 9 bases between them. Germline V gene data show CDR1 as MNHEY and CDR2 as SMNVEV (reference sequence).